This T cell receptor beta chain emerged from a study of blood T cells in healthy people across ages. Drawn from each donor were roughly 9.4 milliliters of peripheral blood. Primers used in a second PCR of roughly 6 to 11 cycles were a sample-barcoded 5' primer and a J-beta primer mix. TCRdb called the 5' RACE reads again in MiXCR, with one record for every CDR3 protein. The sample contains approximately 960,000 distinct CDR3 sequences, 25% to 30% of which appear only once. The CDR3 sequence is 15 residues long. CDR1 is SQVTM, CDR2 ANQGSEA, per germline. Trimming pared 3 bases from V and 2 bases from J, leaving 14 bases between. The same sample was also studied in work on T cells of mothers and their children. That paper adds: Material was donated by three healthy Caucasian mothers and their six children.

The chain combines TRBV29-1 with TRBJ2-1; weak D call: TRBD2 (6 bases). Sequencing was carried out using blood. The sequence derives from a woman aged 40 to 49 in good health. The CDR3 DNA reads as TGCAGCGTTGAGGGGGGAGCCGACCCCTACAATGAGCAGTTCTTC. Protein sequence: CSVEGGADPYNEQFF.